The present T cell receptor (beta chain) was sequenced within a study of T cells in Graves' hyperthyroidism and ophthalmopathy. Study conclusions and caveats: Ophthalmopathy onset followed model prediction by a median about 6.5 months.

The V gene's germline CDR1 is LNHDA and CDR2 SQIVND (reference sequence). This CDR3 spans 14 amino acids. Trimming left V 10 bases short and J 2 bases short, with 17 bases between. Amplification of TCR beta CDR3 regions was performed using RNA transcripts as template. In the first-round RT-PCR of the TCR CDR3, the HTBI primer set was used. TCRdb re-called the multiplex PCR reads through MiXCR, storing one row per CDR3 protein. The table records about 700,000 distinct CDR3 sequences, just under 45% of them present only once. For this clonotype: Its antigen is as yet unknown.

This chain uses TRBV19 with TRBJ1-2; possibly TRBD1 for D (6 bases). The material sequenced was peripheral blood or thyroid tissue (not recorded which). This TCR derives from an adult man with Graves' disease, either hyperthyroidism or ophthalmopathy (not recorded which). CDR3 protein: CATSTRTANYGYTF. Written as DNA, the CDR3 is TGTGCCACCTCGACAAGGACAGCAAACTATGGCTACACCTTC.